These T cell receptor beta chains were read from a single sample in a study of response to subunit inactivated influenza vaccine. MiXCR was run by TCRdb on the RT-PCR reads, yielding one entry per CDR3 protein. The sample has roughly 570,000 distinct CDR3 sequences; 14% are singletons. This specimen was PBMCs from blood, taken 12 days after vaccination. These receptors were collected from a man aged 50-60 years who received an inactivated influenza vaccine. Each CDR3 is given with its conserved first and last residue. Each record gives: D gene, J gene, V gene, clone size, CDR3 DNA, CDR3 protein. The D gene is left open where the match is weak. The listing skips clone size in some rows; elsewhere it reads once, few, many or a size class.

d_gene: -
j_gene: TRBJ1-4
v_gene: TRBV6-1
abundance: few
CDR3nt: TGTGCCAGCAGTAGGACAGTCTCTGCAACTAATGAAAAACTGTTTTTT
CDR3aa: CASSRTVSATNEKLFF

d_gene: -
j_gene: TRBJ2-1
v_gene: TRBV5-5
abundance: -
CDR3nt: TGTGCCAGCACACAGGACAGCTCCTACAATGAGCAGTTCTTC
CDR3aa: CASTQDSSYNEQFF

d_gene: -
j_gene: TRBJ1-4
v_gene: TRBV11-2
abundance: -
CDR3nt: TGTGCCAGCAGCCGAGGGAACAGGGCTCAAAAACTGTTTTTT
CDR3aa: CASSRGNRAQKLFF

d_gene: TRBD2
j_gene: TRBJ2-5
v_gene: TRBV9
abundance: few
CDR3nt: TGTGCCAGCAGCGCAGCGGGAGGAGGGGAGACCCAGTACTTC
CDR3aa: CASSAAGGGETQYF

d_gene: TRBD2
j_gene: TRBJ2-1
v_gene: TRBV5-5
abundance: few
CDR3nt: TGTGCCAGCAGCGCCTTTAGCGGGGGCGTATCCAATGAGCAGTTCTTC
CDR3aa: CASSAFSGGVSNEQFF

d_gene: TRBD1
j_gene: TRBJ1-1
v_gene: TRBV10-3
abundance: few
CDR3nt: TGTGCCATCAGCCGGACAGGTCTTAACACTGAAGCTTTCTTT
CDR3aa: CAISRTGLNTEAFF

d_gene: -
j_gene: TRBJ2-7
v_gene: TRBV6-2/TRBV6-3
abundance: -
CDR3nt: TGTGCCAGCAGAACCCCAGGGTCCTACGAGCAGTACTTC
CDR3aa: CASRTPGSYEQYF

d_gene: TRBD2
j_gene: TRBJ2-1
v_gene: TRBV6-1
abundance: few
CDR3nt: TGTGCCAGCAGTGAAAAGGGGGGGACTAGCGGGAGGGCTTACAATGAGCAGTTCTTC
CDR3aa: CASSEKGGTSGRAYNEQFF

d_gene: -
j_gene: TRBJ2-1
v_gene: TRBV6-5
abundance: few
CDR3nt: TGTGCCAGCAGTTACATACTAGCTCCCATCGGGTCCTACAATGAGCAGTTCTTC
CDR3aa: CASSYILAPIGSYNEQFF

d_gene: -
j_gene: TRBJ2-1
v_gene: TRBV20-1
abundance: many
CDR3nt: TGCAGTAGTTCGAGCGGTACCTACAATGAGCAGTTCTTC
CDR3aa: CSSSSGTYNEQFF

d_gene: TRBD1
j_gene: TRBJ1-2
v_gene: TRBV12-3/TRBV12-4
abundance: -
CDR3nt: TGTGCCAGCACCAAGGGACAGGGGAGAAACTATGGCTACACCTTC
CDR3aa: CASTKGQGRNYGYTF

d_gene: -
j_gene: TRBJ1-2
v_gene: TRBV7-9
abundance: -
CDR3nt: TGTGCCAGCAGCTTAGCGGGTCAAGGACTGGGCTACACCTTC
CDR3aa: CASSLAGQGLGYTF

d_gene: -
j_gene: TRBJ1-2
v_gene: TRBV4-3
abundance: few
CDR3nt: TGCGCCAGCAGCCAAGAGAGAGTAGGGGTCTATGGCTACACCTTC
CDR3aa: CASSQERVGVYGYTF

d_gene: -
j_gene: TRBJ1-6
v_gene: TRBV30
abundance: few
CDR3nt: TGTGCCTGGAGTGTACTCCGGACGCGGGACATAGAACGACCCCTCCACTTT
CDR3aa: CAWSVLRTRDIERPLHF

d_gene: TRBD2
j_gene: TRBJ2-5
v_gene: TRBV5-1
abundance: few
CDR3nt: TGCGCCAGCAGCAGCGGGACCCACCAAGAGACCCAGTACTTC
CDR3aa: CASSSGTHQETQYF

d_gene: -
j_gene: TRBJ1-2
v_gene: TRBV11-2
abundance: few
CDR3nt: TGTGCCAGCAGCGAGGAGAGCTATGGCTACACCTTC
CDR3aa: CASSEESYGYTF

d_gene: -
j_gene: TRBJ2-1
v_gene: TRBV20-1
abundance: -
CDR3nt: TGCAGTGCTAGTTCGCCCCTAATGAGCTCCTACAATGAGCAGTTCTTC
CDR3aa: CSASSPLMSSYNEQFF

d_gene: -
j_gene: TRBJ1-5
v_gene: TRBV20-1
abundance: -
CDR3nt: TGCAGTGCTACCAGACGGCTCAATCAGCCCCAGCATTTT
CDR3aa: CSATRRLNQPQHF

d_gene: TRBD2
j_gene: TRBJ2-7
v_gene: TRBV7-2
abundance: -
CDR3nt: TGTGCCAGCAGCTTCAGTAGCGGGTCCTACGAGCAGTACTTC
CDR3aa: CASSFSSGSYEQYF

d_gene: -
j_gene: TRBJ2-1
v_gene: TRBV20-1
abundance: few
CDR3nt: TGCAGTGCTAGGTACGATTCCTACAATGAGCAGTTCTTC
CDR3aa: CSARYDSYNEQFF

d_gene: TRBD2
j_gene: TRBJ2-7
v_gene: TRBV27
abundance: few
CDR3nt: TGTGCCAGCAGTTTATCGTGGGCGGGAGAGTACGAGCAGTACTTC
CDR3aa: CASSLSWAGEYEQYF

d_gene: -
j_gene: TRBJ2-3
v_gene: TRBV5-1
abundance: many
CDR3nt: TGCGCCAGCAGCCGGGACTTTGGCACAGATACGCAGTATTTT
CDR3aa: CASSRDFGTDTQYF

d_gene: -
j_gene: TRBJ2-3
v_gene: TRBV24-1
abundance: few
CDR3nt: TGTGCCACCAGTGATCCCGGGAGATCAGATACGCAGTATTTT
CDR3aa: CATSDPGRSDTQYF

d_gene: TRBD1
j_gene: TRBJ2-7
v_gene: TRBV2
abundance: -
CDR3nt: TGTGCCAGCAGTGGACAGGGGGCGGAGCAGTACTTC
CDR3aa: CASSGQGAEQYF

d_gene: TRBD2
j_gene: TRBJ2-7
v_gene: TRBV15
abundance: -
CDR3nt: TGTGCCACCAGCAGAGATCCCTTGCTAGCGGGAGTAGGCGAGCAGTACTTC
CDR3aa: CATSRDPLLAGVGEQYF

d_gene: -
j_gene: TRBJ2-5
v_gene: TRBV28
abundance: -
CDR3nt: TGTGCCAGTGTCCAGGGGGGGGCCGTCCAAGAGACCCAGTACTTC
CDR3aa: CASVQGGAVQETQYF

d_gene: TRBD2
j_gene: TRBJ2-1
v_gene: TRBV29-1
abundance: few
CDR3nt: TGCAGCGTTGTGGCTAGCGGGAGAGGTGACAATGAGCAGTTCTTC
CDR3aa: CSVVASGRGDNEQFF

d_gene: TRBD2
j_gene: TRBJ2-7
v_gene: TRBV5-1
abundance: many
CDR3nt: TGCGCCAGCAGCCGCCTCGGGGGGGAGCAGTACTTC
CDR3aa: CASSRLGGEQYF